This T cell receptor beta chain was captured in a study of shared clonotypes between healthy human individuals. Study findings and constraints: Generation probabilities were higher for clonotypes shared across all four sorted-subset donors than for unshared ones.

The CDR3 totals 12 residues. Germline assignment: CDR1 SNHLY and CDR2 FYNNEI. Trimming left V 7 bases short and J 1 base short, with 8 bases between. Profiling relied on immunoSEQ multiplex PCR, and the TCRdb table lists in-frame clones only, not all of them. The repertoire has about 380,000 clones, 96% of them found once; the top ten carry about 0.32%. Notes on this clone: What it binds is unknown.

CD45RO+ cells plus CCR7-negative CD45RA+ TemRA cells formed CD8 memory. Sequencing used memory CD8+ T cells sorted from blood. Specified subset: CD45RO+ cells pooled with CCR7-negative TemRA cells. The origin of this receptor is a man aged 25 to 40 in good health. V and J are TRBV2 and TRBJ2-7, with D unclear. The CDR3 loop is CASMAYSYEQYF. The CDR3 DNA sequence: TGTGCCAGCATGGCCTATTCCTACGAGCAGTACTTC.